This T cell receptor beta chain emerged from a study of T cell changes during pregnancy in multiple sclerosis. Germline V gene sequence: CDR1 SQVTM, CDR2 ANQGSEA. The CDR3 sequence is 12 residues long. Losses at the gene ends were 7 bases for V and 0 bases for J; bases not matched to a gene: 3. Method: immunoSEQ multiplex PCR; TCRdb's copy keeps in-frame clones and lacks some. Among 90,000 to 130,000 clones listed, about 90% were seen once. The TCR comes from a female donor with multiple sclerosis, enrolled in a pregnancy study. The sample in question was peripheral blood, obtained in the third trimester of pregnancy. J is TRBJ2-7 and V is TRBV29-1; TRBD1 agrees at 7 bases. This CDR3 is CSARDSSYEQYF. The CDR3 nucleotides are TGCAGCGCCCGGGACAGCTCCTACGAGCAGTACTTC.